Below, 5 T cell receptor beta chains from the same sample are listed, as sequenced in a study of regulatory T cells in long-lasting Graves disease. Relying on iRepertoire HTBI primers and Arm-PCR of CDR3 regions, the team built TCR beta libraries. MiXCR, run by TCRdb on the multiplex PCR reads, gives a single entry per CDR3 protein. The sample holds approximately 400,000 distinct CDR3 sequences, 15% seen once. The time point is: newly diagnosed GD, antithyroid drugs for less than 3 months. PBMC-derived RNA was used for the TCR library. This sample also belongs to another study, concerning T cells in Graves' hyperthyroidism and ophthalmopathy.

This sample comprised peripheral blood mononuclear cells (PBMCs), obtained at new diagnosis, from a patient treated with antithyroid drugs. Receptors originate from a woman aged 30 to 39 with Graves disease.

DNA of the CDR3: TGTGCCAGCAGTTGGGGACTAGCGGGGGCAAGCTCCTACAATGAGCAGTTCTTC. Amino acids: CASSWGLAGASSYNEQFF. The rearrangement links TRBV6-1 to TRBJ2-1; 14 nucleotides align to TRBD2. From germline, CDR1 is MNHNS and CDR2 SASEGT. V trimming: 5 bases; J trimming: 0 bases; junction bases outside the gene matches: 6. The CDR3 extends over 18 amino acids.

This sequence joins TRBV11-2 and TRBJ1-4, with TRBD1 as a possible D gene (6 bases). V lost 5 bases and J lost 7, with 17 bases in between. CDR1 and CDR2 (germline): SGHAT, FQNNGV. There are 15 residues in the CDR3. The CDR3: CASSIPTGFLEKLFF. For the CDR3, the DNA is TGTGCCAGCAGCATCCCGACAGGCTTCCTTGAAAAACTGTTTTTT. The full variable domain, its missing parts supplied by reference TRBV11-2 and TRBJ1-4, is EAGVAQSPRYKIIEKRQSVAFWCNPISGHATLYWYQQILGQGPKLLIQFQNNGVVDDSQLPKDRFSAERLKGVDSTLKIQPAKLEDSAVYLCASSIPTGFLEKLFFGSGTQLSVL.

This sequence joins TRBV2 and TRBJ1-1, with D tentatively TRBD1 (5 bases). The germline V gene encodes CDR1 SNHLY and CDR2 FYNNEI. V dropped 6 bases and J dropped 5 bases, with 10 bases sitting between them. The CDR3 has 12 residues. The chain's CDR3 is CASRYRSTEAFF. DNA of the CDR3: TGTGCCAGCAGGTACAGGAGTACTGAAGCTTTCTTT.

This clonotype was detected many times. The gene calls are TRBV18 and TRBJ2-7; D unresolved. This CDR3 is 13 amino acids long. V lost 5 bases, J lost 4 bases, and 12 bases lay in between. Germline-derived CDR1 and CDR2 are KGHSH and LQKENI. CDR3 residues: CASSYGGAYEQYF. In nucleotides, the CDR3 is TGTGCCAGCTCATATGGCGGAGCTTACGAGCAGTACTTC. The full variable domain, its missing parts supplied by reference TRBV18 and TRBJ2-7, is NAGVMQNPRHLVRRRGQEARLRCSPMKGHSHVYWYRQLPEEGLKFMVYLQKENIIDESGMPKERFSAEFPKEGPSILRIQQVVRGDSAAYFCASSYGGAYEQYFGPGTRLTVT.

With regard to this clonotype: Given a much more abundant clone one base away, this may be a read error. The chain is built from TRBV12-3 or TRBV12-4 and TRBJ1-5; maybe TRBD1 (5 bases). CDR3 length: 15 amino acids. CDR3 amino acids: CASRPGLDRNRPQHF. The CDR3 coding sequence is TGTGCCAGCAGACCAGGGTTAGATCGGAATCGGCCCCAGCATTTT.